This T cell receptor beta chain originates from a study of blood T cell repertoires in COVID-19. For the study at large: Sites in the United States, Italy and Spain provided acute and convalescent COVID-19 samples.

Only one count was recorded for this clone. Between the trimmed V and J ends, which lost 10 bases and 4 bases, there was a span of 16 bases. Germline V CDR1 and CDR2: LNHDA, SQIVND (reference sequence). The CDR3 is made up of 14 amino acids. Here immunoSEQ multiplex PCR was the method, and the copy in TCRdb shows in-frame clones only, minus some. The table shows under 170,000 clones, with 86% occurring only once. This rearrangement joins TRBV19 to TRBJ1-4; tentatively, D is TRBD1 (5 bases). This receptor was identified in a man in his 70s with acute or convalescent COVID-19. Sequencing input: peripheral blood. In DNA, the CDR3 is TGTGCCACCGCCCACGGGGGAATTAATGAAAAACTGTTTTTT. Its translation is CATAHGGINEKLFF. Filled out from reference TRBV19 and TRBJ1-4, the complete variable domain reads DGGITQSPKYLFRKEGQNVTLSCEQNLNHDAMYWYRQDPGQGLRLIYYSQIVNDFQKGDIAEGYSVSREKKESFPLTVTSAQKNPTAFYLCATAHGGINEKLFFGSGTQLSVL.